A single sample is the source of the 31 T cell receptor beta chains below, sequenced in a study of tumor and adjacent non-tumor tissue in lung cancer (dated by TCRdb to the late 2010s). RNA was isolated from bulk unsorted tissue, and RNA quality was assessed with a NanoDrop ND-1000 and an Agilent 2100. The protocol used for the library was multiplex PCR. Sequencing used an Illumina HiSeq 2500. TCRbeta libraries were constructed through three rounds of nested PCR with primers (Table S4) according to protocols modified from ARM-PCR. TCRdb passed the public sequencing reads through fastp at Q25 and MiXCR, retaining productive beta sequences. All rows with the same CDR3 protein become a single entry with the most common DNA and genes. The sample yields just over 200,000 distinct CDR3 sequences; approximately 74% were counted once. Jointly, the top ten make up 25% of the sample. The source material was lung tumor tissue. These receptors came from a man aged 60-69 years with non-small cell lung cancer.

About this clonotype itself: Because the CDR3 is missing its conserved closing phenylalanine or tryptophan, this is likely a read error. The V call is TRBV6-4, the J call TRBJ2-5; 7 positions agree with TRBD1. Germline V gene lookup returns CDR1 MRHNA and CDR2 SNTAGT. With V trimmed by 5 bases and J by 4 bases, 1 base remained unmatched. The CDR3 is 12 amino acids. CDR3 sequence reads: CASSRDRETQYL. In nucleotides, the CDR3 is TGTGCCAGCAGTCGGGACAGAGAGACCCAGTACCTC.

This CDR3 reads CASSWQGLRAEAFF. The CDR3 nucleotides are TGTGCCAGCAGTTGGCAGGGCTTGCGAGCTGAAGCTTTCTTT. The chain is built from TRBV12-3 or TRBV12-4 and TRBJ1-1; maybe TRBD1 (5 bases). The CDR3 totals 14 residues. The germline V and J ends were trimmed by 4 bases and 6 bases, with 15 bases remaining between them.

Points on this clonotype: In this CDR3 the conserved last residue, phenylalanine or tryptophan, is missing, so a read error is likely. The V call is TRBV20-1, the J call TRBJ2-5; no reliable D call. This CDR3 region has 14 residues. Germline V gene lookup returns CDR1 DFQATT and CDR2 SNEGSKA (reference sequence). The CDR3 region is CSARLALTSETQYL. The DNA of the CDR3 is TGTAGTGCTAGACTCGCCCTCACCTCGGAGACCCAGTACCTC.

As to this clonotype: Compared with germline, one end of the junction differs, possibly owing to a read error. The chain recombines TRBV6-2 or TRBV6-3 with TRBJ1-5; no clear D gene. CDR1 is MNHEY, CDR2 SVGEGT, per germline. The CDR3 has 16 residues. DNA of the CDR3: TGTACCAGCAGTTACTCGTCTGGGTTTAGCAATCAGCCCCAGCGTTTT. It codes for CTSSYSSGFSNQPQRF.

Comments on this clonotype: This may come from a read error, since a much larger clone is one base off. The chain's CDR3 is CSVARGGSAAEQYF. The CDR3 nucleotides are TGCAGCGTTGCTCGGGGCGGGAGTGCCGCCGAGCAGTACTTC. The genes are TRBV29-1 and TRBJ2-7; 7 nucleotides match TRBD2. Germline CDR1 and CDR2: SQVTM and ANQGSEA. The CDR3 spans 14 residues. With V trimmed by 4 bases and J by 6 bases, 12 bases remained unmatched.

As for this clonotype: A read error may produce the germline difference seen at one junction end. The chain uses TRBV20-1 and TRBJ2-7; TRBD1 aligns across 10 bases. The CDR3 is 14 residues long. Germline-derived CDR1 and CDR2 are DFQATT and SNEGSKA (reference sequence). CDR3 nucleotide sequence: TGCAGTGCTTATCCCCGGACAGGGGGGTACGAGCAATACTTC. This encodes CSAYPRTGGYEQYF.

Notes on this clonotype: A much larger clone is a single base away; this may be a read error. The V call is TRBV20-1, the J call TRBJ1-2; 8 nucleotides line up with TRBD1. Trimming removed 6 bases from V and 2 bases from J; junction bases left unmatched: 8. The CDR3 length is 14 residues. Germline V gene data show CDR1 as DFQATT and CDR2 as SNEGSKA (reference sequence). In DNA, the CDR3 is TGCAGTGCCGTACAGGGGGTGCAGAACTATGGCTACACCTTC. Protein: CSAVQGVQNYGYTF.

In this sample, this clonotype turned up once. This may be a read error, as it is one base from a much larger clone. CDR3 residues: CASSRLWDKILGYTF. The CDR3 coding sequence is TGTGCCAGCAGCCGCCTATGGGACAAGATTCTCGGCTACACCTTC. The chain is built from TRBV6-2 or TRBV6-3 and TRBJ1-2; D is possibly TRBD1 (6 bases). V was trimmed by 6 bases and J by 8 bases, leaving 22 bases between them. The germline gives CDR1 MNHEY, CDR2 SVGEGT. The length of the CDR3 is 15 residues.

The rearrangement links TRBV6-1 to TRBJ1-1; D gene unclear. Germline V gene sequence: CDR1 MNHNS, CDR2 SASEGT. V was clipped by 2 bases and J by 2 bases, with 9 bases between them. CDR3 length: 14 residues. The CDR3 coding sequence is TGTGCCAGCAGTGAAAACAGAGGCAACACTGAAGCTTTCTTT. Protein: CASSENRGNTEAFF.

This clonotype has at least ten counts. The DNA for the CDR3 is TGCAGCGTTAACACAGATACGCAGTATTTT. This encodes CSVNTDTQYF. This chain links TRBV29-1 with TRBJ2-3; unclear D gene. The CDR3 sequence is 10 residues long. Trimming pared 5 bases from V and 2 bases from J, leaving 2 bases between. CDR1 and CDR2 (germline): SQVTM, ANQGSEA.

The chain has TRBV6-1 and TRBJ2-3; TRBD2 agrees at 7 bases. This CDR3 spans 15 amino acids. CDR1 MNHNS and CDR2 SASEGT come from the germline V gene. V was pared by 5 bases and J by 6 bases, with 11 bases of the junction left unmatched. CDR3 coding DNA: TGTGCCAGCAGTTTATGGACTAGTCAGTCCGATACGCAGTATTTT. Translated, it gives CASSLWTSQSDTQYF.

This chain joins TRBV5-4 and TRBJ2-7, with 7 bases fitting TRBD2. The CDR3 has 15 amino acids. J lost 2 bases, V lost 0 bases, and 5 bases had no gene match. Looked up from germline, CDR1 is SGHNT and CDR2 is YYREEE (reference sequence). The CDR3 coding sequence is TGTGCCAGCAGCTTGGGGCGGGAGCGGACCTACGAGCAGTACTTC. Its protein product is CASSLGRERTYEQYF.

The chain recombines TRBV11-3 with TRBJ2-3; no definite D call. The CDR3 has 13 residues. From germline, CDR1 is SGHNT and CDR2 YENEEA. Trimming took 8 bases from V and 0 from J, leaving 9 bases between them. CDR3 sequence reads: CASGQRSTDTQYF. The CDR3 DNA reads TGTGCCAGCGGCCAACGGAGCACAGATACGCAGTATTTT.

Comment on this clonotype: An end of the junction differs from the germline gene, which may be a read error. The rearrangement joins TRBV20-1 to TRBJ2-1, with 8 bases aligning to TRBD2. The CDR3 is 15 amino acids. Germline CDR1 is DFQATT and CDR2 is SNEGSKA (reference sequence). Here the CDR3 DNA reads TGCAGTGCAAAGGGACTAGTTACGGTCCACAATAAGCAGTTCTTC. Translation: CSAKGLVTVHNKQFF.

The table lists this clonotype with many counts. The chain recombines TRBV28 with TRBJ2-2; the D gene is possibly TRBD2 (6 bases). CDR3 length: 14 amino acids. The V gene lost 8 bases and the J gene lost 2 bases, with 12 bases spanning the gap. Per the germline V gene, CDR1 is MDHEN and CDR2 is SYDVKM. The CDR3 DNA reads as TGTGCCAGCGGCGGGACTTCTAACACCGGGGAGCTGTTTTTT. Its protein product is CASGGTSNTGELFF.

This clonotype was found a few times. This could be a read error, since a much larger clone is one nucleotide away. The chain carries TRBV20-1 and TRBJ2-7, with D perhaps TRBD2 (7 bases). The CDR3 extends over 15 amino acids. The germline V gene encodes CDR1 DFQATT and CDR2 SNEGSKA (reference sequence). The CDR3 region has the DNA TGCAATGCCATTCGGGTAACGGGGGGCGTCTACGAGCAGTACTTC. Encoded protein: CNAIRVTGGVYEQYF.

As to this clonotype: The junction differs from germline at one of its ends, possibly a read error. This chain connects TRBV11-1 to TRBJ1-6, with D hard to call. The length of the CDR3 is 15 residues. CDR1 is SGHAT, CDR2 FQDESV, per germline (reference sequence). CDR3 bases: TGTGCCATCAGCCATCGACGGGGTGGAAATTCACCCCTCCACTTT. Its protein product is CAISHRRGGNSPLHF.

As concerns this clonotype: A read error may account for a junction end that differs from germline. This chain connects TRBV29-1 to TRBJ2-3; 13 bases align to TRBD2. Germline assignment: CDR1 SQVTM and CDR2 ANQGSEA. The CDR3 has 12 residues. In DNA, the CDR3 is TGCAACGGACTAGCGGGGGCAGATAGGCAGTATTTT. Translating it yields CNGLAGADRQYF.

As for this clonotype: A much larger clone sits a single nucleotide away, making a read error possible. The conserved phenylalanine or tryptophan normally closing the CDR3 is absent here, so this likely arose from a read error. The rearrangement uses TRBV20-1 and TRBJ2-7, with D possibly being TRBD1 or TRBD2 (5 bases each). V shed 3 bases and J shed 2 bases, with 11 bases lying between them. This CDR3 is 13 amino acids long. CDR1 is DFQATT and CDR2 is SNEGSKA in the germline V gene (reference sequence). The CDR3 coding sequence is TGCAGTGCTAGCCCGGGACCTACCTACGAGCAGTACCTC. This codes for CSASPGPTYEQYL.

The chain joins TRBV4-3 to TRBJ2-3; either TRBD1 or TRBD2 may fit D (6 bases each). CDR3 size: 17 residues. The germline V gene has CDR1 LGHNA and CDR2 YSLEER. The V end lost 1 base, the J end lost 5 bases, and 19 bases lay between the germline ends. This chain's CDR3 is CASSQGDRGALGDTQYF. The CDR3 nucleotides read TGCGCCAGCAGCCAAGGCGATAGGGGGGCGTTAGGAGATACGCAGTATTTT.

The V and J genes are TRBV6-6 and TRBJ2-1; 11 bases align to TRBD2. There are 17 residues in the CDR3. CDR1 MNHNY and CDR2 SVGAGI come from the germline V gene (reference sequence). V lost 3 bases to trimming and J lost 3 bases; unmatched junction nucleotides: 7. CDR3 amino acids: CASSYSVLAGVYNEQFF. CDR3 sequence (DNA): TGTGCCAGCAGTTATTCTGTACTAGCGGGGGTCTACAATGAGCAGTTCTTC.

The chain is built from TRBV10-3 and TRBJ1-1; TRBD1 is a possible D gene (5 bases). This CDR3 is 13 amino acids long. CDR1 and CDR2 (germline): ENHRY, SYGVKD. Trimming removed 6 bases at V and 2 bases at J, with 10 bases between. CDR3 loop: CAIRGTTNTEAFF. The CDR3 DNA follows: TGTGCCATCAGGGGGACGACAAACACTGAAGCTTTCTTT.

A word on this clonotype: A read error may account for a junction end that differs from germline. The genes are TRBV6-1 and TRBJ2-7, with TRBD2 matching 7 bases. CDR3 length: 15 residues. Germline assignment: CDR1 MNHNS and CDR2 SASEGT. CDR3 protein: CANSEAGGSSYEQYF. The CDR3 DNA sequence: TGTGCCAACAGTGAAGCGGGCGGGAGCTCCTACGAGCAGTACTTC.

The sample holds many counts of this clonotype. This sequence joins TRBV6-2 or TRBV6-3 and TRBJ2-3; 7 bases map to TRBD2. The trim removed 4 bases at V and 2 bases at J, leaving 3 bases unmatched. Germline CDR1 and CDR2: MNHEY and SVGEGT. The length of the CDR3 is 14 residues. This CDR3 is CASSSSGPTDTQYF. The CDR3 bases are TGTGCCAGCAGTTCTAGCGGTCCCACAGATACGCAGTATTTT.

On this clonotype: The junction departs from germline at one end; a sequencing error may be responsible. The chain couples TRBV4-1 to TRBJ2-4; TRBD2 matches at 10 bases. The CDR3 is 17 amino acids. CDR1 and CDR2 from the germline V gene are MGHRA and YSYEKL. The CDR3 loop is CSSSQEGLAGARDIQYF. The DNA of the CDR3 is TGCTCCAGTAGCCAAGAAGGGCTAGCGGGGGCTCGCGACATTCAGTACTTC.

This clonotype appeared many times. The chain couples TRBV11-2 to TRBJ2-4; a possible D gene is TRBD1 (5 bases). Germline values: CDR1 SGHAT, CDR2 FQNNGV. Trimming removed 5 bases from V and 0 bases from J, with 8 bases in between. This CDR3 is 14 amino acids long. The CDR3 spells CASSPDRAKNIQYF. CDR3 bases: TGTGCCAGCAGCCCCGACAGAGCCAAAAACATTCAGTACTTC.

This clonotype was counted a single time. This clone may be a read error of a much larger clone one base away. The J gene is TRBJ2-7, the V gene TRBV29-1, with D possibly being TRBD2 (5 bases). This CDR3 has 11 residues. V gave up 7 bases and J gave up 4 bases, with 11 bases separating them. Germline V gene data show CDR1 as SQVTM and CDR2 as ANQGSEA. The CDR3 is CSAESGYEQYF. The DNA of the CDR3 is TGCAGCGCCGAGTCGGGGTACGAGCAGTACTTC.

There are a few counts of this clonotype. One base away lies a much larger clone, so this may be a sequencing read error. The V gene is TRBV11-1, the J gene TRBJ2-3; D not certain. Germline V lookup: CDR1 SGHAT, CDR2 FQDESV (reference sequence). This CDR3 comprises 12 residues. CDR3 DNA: TGTACCAGCAGCTTGCGTCCAGATACGCAGTATTTT. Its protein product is CTSSLRPDTQYF.

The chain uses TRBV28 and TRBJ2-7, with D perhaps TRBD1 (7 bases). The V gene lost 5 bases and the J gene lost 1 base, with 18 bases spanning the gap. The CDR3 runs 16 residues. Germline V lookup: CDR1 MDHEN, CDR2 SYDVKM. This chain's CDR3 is CASSPAGTVYSYEQYF. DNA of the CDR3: TGTGCCAGCAGTCCCGCGGGGACAGTATATTCCTACGAGCAGTACTTC.

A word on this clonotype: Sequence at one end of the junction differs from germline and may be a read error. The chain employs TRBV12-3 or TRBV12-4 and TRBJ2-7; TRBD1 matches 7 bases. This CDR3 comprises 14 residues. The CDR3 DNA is TGTGCCAGCAGTCGGACAGGAATTACCTACAAGCAGTACTTC. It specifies CASSRTGITYKQYF.

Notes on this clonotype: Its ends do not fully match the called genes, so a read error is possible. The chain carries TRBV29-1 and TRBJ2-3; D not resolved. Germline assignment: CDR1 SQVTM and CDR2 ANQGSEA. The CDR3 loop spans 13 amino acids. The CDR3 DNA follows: TGCAGCATTCTGGAGTTCATTTCAGATACGCAGAATTTT. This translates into CSILEFISDTQNF.